This T cell receptor (beta chain) was identified during a study of blood T cell repertoires in COVID-19. Looking at the study overall: From the United States, Italy and Spain came samples of acute and convalescent COVID-19. PBMCs, B-cell-depleted T cells, or T cells provided the cDNA or gDNA that made up the material.

This clone was found once. From germline, CDR1 is MNHEY and CDR2 SMNVEV (reference sequence). The CDR3 extends over 16 amino acids. Trimming removed 5 bases from V and 7 bases from J; junction bases left unmatched: 12. How the authors handled the data: By means of reference gene primer amplification, nucleated cell counts were estimated. Repertoires were generated with immunoSEQ multiplex PCR, while TCRdb's copy carries only in-frame clones and drops some. Clonal size and the V and J genes are those of that table, whereas D and trimming came from the DNA. The sample includes roughly 49,000 clones, roughly 90% of them seen just once.

The sample was peripheral blood. The sequence was obtained from a woman over 75 with acute or convalescent COVID-19. The genes are TRBV27 and TRBJ1-4, with 8 positions matching TRBD1. DNA of the CDR3: TGTGCCAGCAGTGGGACACCGACAGGGGTATTTGAAAAACTGTTTTTT. Amino acid sequence: CASSGTPTGVFEKLFF.